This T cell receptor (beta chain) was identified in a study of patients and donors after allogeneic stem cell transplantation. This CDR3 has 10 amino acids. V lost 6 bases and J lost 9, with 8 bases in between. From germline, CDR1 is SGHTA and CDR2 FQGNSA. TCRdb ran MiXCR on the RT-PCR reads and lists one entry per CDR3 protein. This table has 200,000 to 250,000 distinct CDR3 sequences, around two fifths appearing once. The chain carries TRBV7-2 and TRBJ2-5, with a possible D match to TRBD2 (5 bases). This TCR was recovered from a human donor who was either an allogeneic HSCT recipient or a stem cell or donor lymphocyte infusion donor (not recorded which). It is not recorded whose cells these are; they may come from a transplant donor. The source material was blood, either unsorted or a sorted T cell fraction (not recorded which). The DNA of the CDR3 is TGTGCCAGCAGGGGAGCCGCCCAGTACTTC. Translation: CASRGAAQYF. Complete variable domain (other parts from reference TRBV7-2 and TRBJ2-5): GAGVSQSPSNKVTEKGKDVELRCDPISGHTALYWYRQSLGQGLEFLIYFQGNSAPDKSGLPSDRFSAERTGGSVSTLTIQRTQQEDSAVYLCASRGAAQYFGPGTRLLVL.